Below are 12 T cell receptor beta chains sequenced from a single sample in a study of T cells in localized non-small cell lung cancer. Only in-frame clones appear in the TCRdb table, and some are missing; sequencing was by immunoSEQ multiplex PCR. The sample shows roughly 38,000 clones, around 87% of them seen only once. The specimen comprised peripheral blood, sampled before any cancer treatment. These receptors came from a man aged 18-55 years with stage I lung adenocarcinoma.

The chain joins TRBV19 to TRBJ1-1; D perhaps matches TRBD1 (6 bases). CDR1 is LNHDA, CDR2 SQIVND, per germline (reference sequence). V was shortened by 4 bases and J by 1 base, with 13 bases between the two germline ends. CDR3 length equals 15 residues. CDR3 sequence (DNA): TGTGCCAGTAGTACTTGGGACATTTCGAACACTGAAGCTTTCTTT. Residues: CASSTWDISNTEAFF.

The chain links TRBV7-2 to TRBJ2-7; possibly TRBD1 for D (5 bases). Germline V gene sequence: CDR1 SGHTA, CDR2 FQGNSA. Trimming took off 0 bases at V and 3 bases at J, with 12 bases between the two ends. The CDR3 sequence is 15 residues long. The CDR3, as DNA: TGTGCCAGCAGCTTAGCGGGGCAGGTCCACTACGAGCAGTACTTC. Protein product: CASSLAGQVHYEQYF.

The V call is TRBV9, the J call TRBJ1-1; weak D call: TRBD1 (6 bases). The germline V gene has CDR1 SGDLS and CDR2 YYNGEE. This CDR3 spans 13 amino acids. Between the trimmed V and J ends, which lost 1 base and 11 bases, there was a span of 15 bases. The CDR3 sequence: CASSVTPGGKAFF. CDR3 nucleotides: TGTGCCAGCAGCGTAACCCCCGGGGGCAAGGCTTTCTTT.

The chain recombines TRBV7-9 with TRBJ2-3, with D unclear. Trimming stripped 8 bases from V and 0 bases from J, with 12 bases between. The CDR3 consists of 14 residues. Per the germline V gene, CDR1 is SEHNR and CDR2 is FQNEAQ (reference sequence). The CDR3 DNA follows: TGTGCCAGCTTGCGAGCCACTAGCACAGATACGCAGTATTTT. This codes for CASLRATSTDTQYF.

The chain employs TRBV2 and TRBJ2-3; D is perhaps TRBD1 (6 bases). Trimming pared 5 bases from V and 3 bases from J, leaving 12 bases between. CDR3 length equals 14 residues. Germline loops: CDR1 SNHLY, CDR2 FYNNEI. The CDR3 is CASSNRVETDTQYF. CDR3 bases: TGTGCCAGCAGTAACAGGGTGGAAACAGATACGCAGTATTTT.

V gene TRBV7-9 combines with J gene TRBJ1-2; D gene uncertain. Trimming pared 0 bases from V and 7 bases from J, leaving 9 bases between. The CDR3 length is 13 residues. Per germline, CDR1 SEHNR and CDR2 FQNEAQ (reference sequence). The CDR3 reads CASSLAGSGGYTF. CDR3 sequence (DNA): TGTGCCAGCAGCTTAGCAGGGTCAGGTGGCTACACCTTC.

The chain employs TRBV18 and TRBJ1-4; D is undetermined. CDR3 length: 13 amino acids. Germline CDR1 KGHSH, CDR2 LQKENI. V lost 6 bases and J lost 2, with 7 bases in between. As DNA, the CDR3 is TGTGCCAGCTCCTCTGTCACTAATGAAAAACTGTTTTTT. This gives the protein CASSSVTNEKLFF. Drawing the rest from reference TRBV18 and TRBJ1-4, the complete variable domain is NAGVMQNPRHLVRRRGQEARLRCSPMKGHSHVYWYRQLPEEGLKFMVYLQKENIIDESGMPKERFSAEFPKEGPSILRIQQVVRGDSAAYFCASSSVTNEKLFFGSGTQLSVL.

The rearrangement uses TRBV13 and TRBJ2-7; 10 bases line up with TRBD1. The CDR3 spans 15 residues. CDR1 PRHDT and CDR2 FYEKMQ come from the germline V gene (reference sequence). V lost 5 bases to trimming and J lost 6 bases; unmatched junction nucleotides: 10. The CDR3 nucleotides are TGTGCCAGCAGCCCGCGACAGGGGGCCGCTCGCGAGCAGTACTTC. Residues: CASSPRQGAAREQYF.

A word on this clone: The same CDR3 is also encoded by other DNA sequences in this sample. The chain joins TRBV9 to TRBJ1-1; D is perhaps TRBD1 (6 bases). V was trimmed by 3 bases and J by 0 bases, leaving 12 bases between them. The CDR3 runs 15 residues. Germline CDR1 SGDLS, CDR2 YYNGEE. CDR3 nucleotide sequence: TGTGCCAGCAGCGGAGGGGGGAGGATGAACACTGAAGCTTTCTTT. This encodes CASSGGGRMNTEAFF.

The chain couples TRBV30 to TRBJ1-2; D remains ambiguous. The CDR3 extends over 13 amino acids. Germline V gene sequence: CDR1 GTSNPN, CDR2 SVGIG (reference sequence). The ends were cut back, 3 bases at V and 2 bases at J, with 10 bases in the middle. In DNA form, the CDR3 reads TGTGCCTGGAGGGAGGGCAACAACTATGGCTACACCTTC. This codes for CAWREGNNYGYTF.

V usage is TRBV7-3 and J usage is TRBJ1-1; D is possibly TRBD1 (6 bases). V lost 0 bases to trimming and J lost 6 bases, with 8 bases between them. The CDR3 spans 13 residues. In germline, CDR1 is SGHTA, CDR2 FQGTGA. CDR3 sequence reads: CASSLTGGAEAFF. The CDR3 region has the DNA TGTGCCAGCAGCTTAACAGGGGGAGCTGAAGCTTTCTTT.

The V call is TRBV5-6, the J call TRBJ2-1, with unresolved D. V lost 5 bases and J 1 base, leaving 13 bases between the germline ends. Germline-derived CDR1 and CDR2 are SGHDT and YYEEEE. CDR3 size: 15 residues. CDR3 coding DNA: TGTGCCAGCAGAGACCGTTTCAGGTCCTACAATGAGCAGTTCTTC. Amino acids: CASRDRFRSYNEQFF.